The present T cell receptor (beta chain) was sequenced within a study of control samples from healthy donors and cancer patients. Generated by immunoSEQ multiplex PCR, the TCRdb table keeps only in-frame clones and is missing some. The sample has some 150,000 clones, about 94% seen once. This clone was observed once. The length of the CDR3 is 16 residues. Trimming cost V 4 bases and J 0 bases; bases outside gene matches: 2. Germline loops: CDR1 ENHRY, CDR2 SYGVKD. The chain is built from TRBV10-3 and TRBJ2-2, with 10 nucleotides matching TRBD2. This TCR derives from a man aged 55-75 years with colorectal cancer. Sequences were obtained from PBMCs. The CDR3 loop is CAISVLAGANTGELFF. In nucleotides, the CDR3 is TGTGCCATCAGTGTTCTAGCGGGGGCGAACACCGGGGAGCTGTTTTTT.